Shown below are 23 T cell receptor beta chains from a single sample sequenced in a study of metastatic and nonmetastatic thyroid tumors. Using MiXCR, TCRdb re-called clones from the PCR reads. The data hold fewer than 40,000 clones, with roughly half observed a single time. No treatment of any kind had been given to any patient before thyroid surgery. Sequencing was performed on tumor tissue. Receptor source: a male donor with papillary thyroid cancer or a benign thyroid nodule (not recorded which). Some clones in this sample may be carry-over from other donors' samples.

The rearrangement uses TRBV27 and TRBJ2-2, with D perhaps matching TRBD1 (6 bases). CDR3 length equals 13 residues. Germline V gene sequence: CDR1 MNHEY, CDR2 SMNVEV (reference sequence). V was trimmed by 5 bases and J by 7 bases, leaving 11 bases between them. The CDR3 loop reads CASSTQGYGELFF. The CDR3 DNA reads TGTGCCAGCAGTACACAGGGATACGGGGAGCTGTTTTTT.

The chain has TRBV4-1 and TRBJ2-7; weak D call: TRBD2 (6 bases). Trimming took 6 bases from V and 5 from J, leaving 17 bases between them. The CDR3 length is 14 residues. Germline values: CDR1 MGHRA, CDR2 YSYEKL. The CDR3 spells CASRPGTAYDEQYF. CDR3 nucleotides: TGCGCCAGCAGGCCCGGGACTGCATATGACGAGCAGTACTTC.

This clone came up once. The chain is built from TRBV14 and TRBJ1-2; D ambiguous. The CDR3 is 15 residues long. Per germline, CDR1 SGHDN and CDR2 FVKESK. The V gene lost 0 bases and the J gene lost 4 bases, with 12 bases spanning the gap. The chain's CDR3 is CASSQDPVASYGYTF. The DNA for the CDR3 is TGTGCCAGCAGCCAAGACCCTGTAGCAAGCTATGGCTACACCTTC.

The chain combines TRBV20-1 with TRBJ2-7, with TRBD2 matching 8 bases. This CDR3 spans 14 amino acids. Germline loops: CDR1 DFQATT, CDR2 SNEGSKA (reference sequence). The junction had 7 bases not matched to a gene; V was cut back by 0 bases and J by 6 bases. This CDR3 reads CSARDLGTRGEQYF. Here the CDR3 DNA reads TGCAGTGCTAGAGATTTAGGGACTAGGGGCGAGCAGTACTTC.

The chain combines TRBV4-1 with TRBJ1-6, with D perhaps matching TRBD1 (6 bases). Germline lookup yields CDR1 MGHRA and CDR2 YSYEKL. This CDR3 region has 15 residues. V shed 3 bases and J shed 8 bases, with 14 bases lying between them. DNA for the CDR3: TGCGCCAGCAGCCATCCGACAGGCAGGGATTCACCCCTCCACTTT. Encoded protein: CASSHPTGRDSPLHF.

The V gene is TRBV5-6, the J gene TRBJ1-2; TRBD1 might be the D (5 bases). CDR1 SGHDT and CDR2 YYEEEE come from the germline V gene. This CDR3 has 14 residues. V lost 0 bases and J lost 4, with 10 bases in between. The CDR3 DNA reads as TGTGCCAGCAGCTTGGGGCAGGGTAGCTATGGCTACACCTTC. This sequence encodes CASSLGQGSYGYTF.

The table lists this clone with a few counts. CDR3 DNA: TGTGCCAGCAGTTTGAGCGGGAGAGTCTACGAGCAGTACTTC. Its protein product is CASSLSGRVYEQYF. V usage is TRBV27 and J usage is TRBJ2-7; 8 nucleotides match TRBD2. V lost 3 bases to trimming and J lost 3 bases; unmatched junction nucleotides: 4. CDR1 is MNHEY and CDR2 is SMNVEV in the germline V gene (reference sequence). This CDR3 is 14 amino acids long.

The chain combines TRBV4-1 with TRBJ1-6; D gene uncertain. V lost 2 bases to trimming and J lost 7 bases, with 24 bases between them. This CDR3 contains 19 residues. From germline, CDR1 is MGHRA and CDR2 YSYEKL. The CDR3: CASSQNANKAQRKNSPLHF. The CDR3 DNA reads TGCGCCAGCAGCCAAAATGCTAATAAGGCTCAGAGGAAAAATTCACCCCTCCACTTT.

This chain uses TRBV20-1 with TRBJ2-3; TRBD2 matches at 11 bases. Germline V gives CDR1 DFQATT, CDR2 SNEGSKA (reference sequence). The CDR3 spans 14 residues. The junction had 8 bases not matched to a gene; V was cut back by 5 bases and J by 7 bases. The CDR3 sequence: CSALLAGGRNTQYF. The CDR3 DNA follows: TGCAGTGCTTTGCTAGCGGGGGGTCGGAATACGCAGTATTTT.

This clone has more than one count but fewer than ten. V gene TRBV13 combines with J gene TRBJ2-1; TRBD2 matches 14 bases. With 4 bases clipped from V and 0 bases from J, the junction kept 8 bases outside the gene matches. The V gene's germline CDR1 is PRHDT and CDR2 FYEKMQ (reference sequence). The CDR3 is 19 residues long. The CDR3, as DNA: TGTGCCAGCAGCTCCCTGACTAGCGGGGGGGGGTTCTCCTACAATGAGCAGTTCTTC. It yields the protein CASSSLTSGGGFSYNEQFF.

The J gene is TRBJ2-5, the V gene TRBV11-2; tentatively, D is TRBD1 or TRBD2 (5 bases each). Trimming cost V 0 bases and J 0 bases, with 11 bases left between them. Germline CDR1 reads SGHAT; CDR2 reads FQNNGV. This CDR3 region has 16 residues. The CDR3 loop reads CASSLESRGNQETQYF. The CDR3, as DNA: TGTGCCAGCAGCTTAGAATCGAGGGGAAACCAAGAGACCCAGTACTTC.

The chain recombines TRBV7-2 with TRBJ2-7; 7 bases fit TRBD2. Germline V gene lookup returns CDR1 SGHTA and CDR2 FQGNSA. V trimming: 6 bases; J trimming: 0 bases; junction bases outside the gene matches: 8. This CDR3 is built from 15 residues. Written as DNA, the CDR3 is TGTGCCAGCAGGCTAGCAACGGGAGGCTCCTACGAGCAGTACTTC. Protein: CASRLATGGSYEQYF.

This clone was detected only once. The chain carries TRBV9 and TRBJ1-1; D remains ambiguous. The length of the CDR3 is 14 residues. CDR1 and CDR2 (germline): SGDLS, YYNGEE. Trimming shortened V by 0 bases and J by 3 bases, and 9 bases separated the two germline ends. The CDR3 coding sequence is TGTGCCAGCAGCGTAGATGACACCTACACTGAAGCTTTCTTT. Residues: CASSVDDTYTEAFF.

CDR3 DNA sequence: TGTGCCAGCAGCCAAGATTCGGCTAGCGGAAACATTCAGTACTTC. Residues: CASSQDSASGNIQYF. This chain joins TRBV4-2 and TRBJ2-4; 7 bases are a match to TRBD2. The CDR3 extends over 15 amino acids. The germline gives CDR1 LGHNA, CDR2 YNFKEQ. V was clipped by 0 bases and J by 6 bases; unmatched bases: 5.

This clone was detected only a few times. This sequence joins TRBV2 and TRBJ2-2, with D possibly being TRBD1 (5 bases). V was cut by 2 bases and J by 4 bases, with 11 bases left in between. This CDR3 contains 15 residues. Germline V CDR1 and CDR2: SNHLY, FYNNEI. The CDR3 region is CASSEMGLRTGELFF. Written as DNA, the CDR3 is TGTGCCAGCAGTGAAATGGGGCTTCGCACCGGGGAGCTGTTTTTT.

A single count supports this clone. The gene calls are TRBV5-1 and TRBJ2-3, with 8 positions matching TRBD2. CDR1 is SGHRS, CDR2 YFSETQ, per germline. V lost 0 bases and J lost 1; bases outside the gene matches: 10. The CDR3 totals 18 residues. CDR3 sequence reads: CASSLVAVSAGGTDTQYF. The CDR3 coding sequence is TGCGCCAGCAGCTTGGTCGCCGTATCAGCGGGGGGCACAGATACGCAGTATTTT.

The V gene is TRBV11-2, the J gene TRBJ1-2; D gene unclear. This CDR3 has 13 amino acids. Germline loops: CDR1 SGHAT, CDR2 FQNNGV. V lost 1 base, J lost 5 bases, and 8 bases lay in between. The CDR3 DNA is TGTGCCAGCAGCTTAGGAAAGCTTTATGGCTACACCTTC. Translation gives CASSLGKLYGYTF.

V gene TRBV19 combines with J gene TRBJ2-6; 10 bases line up with TRBD1. The CDR3 totals 16 residues. Per the germline V gene, CDR1 is LNHDA and CDR2 is SQIVND (reference sequence). J lost 1 base, V lost 5 bases, and 2 bases had no gene match. The CDR3 protein is CASSPGQGSGANVLTF. DNA for the CDR3: TGTGCCAGTAGTCCGGGACAGGGGTCTGGGGCCAACGTCCTGACTTTC. Full variable domain (rest looked up from reference TRBV19 and TRBJ2-6): DGGITQSPKYLFRKEGQNVTLSCEQNLNHDAMYWYRQDPGQGLRLIYYSQIVNDFQKGDIAEGYSVSREKKESFPLTVTSAQKNPTAFYLCASSPGQGSGANVLTFGAGSRLTVL.

This chain uses TRBV20-1 with TRBJ2-1; 8 bases align to TRBD2. CDR3 length equals 17 residues. After removal of 0 bases from V and 1 base from J, the junction contained 8 bases not matched to a gene. From germline, CDR1 is DFQATT and CDR2 SNEGSKA (reference sequence). CDR3 DNA sequence: TGCAGTGCTAGAGATCGGGGGGGCCAATTATCCTACAATGAGCAGTTCTTC. This sequence encodes CSARDRGGQLSYNEQFF.

The chain has TRBV19 and TRBJ1-1; D not resolved. Trimming removed 4 bases from V and 0 bases from J, with 15 bases in between. Germline assignment: CDR1 LNHDA and CDR2 SQIVND (reference sequence). The CDR3 totals 16 residues. The CDR3 coding sequence is TGTGCCAGTAGTAGGGTTGGCCAATACTTGAACACTGAAGCTTTCTTT. Its protein is CASSRVGQYLNTEAFF.

This clone turned up a few times. This chain connects TRBV12-3 or TRBV12-4 to TRBJ1-2; D is perhaps TRBD1 (6 bases). This CDR3 has 16 amino acids. V was cut by 2 bases and J by 6 bases, with 19 bases left in between. CDR3 nucleotides: TGTGCCAGCAGTTTAATGGGGTCGTGGGGGGGCGATGGCTACACCTTC. This sequence encodes CASSLMGSWGGDGYTF.

The rearrangement uses TRBV20-1 and TRBJ1-3, with no clear D. Germline V gene sequence: CDR1 DFQATT, CDR2 SNEGSKA (reference sequence). The CDR3 is made up of 11 amino acids. V was cut by 3 bases and J by 3 bases, with 3 bases left in between. The chain's CDR3 is CSASGGNTIYF. CDR3 sequence (DNA): TGCAGTGCTAGCGGTGGAAACACCATATATTTT.

The chain employs TRBV11-2 and TRBJ1-1, with 10 positions matching TRBD1. This CDR3 spans 15 amino acids. Germline V gene lookup returns CDR1 SGHAT and CDR2 FQNNGV. The V and J ends lost 4 bases and 4 bases, in that order; junction bases with no gene match: 6. The CDR3 bases are TGTGCCAGCAGCTACGACAGGGGGCTTGGCACTGAAGCTTTCTTT. Encoded protein: CASSYDRGLGTEAFF.